The next 21 T cell receptor beta chains were all read from a single sample in a study of blood T cells in healthy people across ages. Then a second PCR, running about 7 to 11 cycles, was carried out with a sample-barcoded 5' primer and a J-beta primer mix. Each CDR3 protein is one row after TCRdb ran MiXCR on the 5' RACE reads. The sample lists 450,000 to 650,000 distinct CDR3 sequences, 24% occurring once. These sequences were also reported in another study, on T cells of mothers and their children.

Sequenced: blood. These receptors all stem from a boy between 10 and 17 years old in good health.

CDR3 loop: CASSLNPGQGVIWANVLTF. The DNA of the CDR3 is TGTGCCAGCAGTTTAAATCCGGGACAGGGGGTAATCTGGGCCAACGTCCTGACTTTC. The chain couples TRBV28 to TRBJ2-6; 11 nucleotides match TRBD1. The germline V gene encodes CDR1 MDHEN and CDR2 SYDVKM. This CDR3 has 19 amino acids. J was trimmed by 5 bases and V by 2 bases; bases with no gene match: 11.

This chain links TRBV27 with TRBJ1-4, with D hard to call. The V and J ends lost 9 bases and 0 bases respectively, with 11 bases between them. The CDR3 runs to 14 residues. Germline V lookup: CDR1 MNHEY, CDR2 SMNVEV (reference sequence). The chain's CDR3 is CARLGRPTNEKLFF. Here the CDR3 DNA reads TGTGCCAGATTGGGGAGACCAACTAATGAAAAACTGTTTTTT. Filled out from reference TRBV27 and TRBJ1-4, the complete variable domain reads EAQVTQNPRYLITVTGKKLTVTCSQNMNHEYMSWYRQDPGLGLRQIYYSMNVEVTDKGDVPEGYKVSRKEKRNFPLILESPSPNQTSLYFCARLGRPTNEKLFFGSGTQLSVL.

This clonotype was seen only a few times. The rearrangement joins TRBV20-1 to TRBJ2-5, with TRBD1 matching over 11 bases. The V segment lost 6 bases and the J segment 4 bases; nucleotides outside the gene matches: 7. Germline V gene sequence: CDR1 DFQATT, CDR2 SNEGSKA (reference sequence). This CDR3 is 14 amino acids long. CDR3 bases: TGCAGTGCGCCGGACAGGGGGCGCACAGAGACCCAGTACTTC. Amino acids: CSAPDRGRTETQYF.

The rearrangement joins TRBV12-3 or TRBV12-4 to TRBJ2-1, with D tentatively TRBD1 (6 bases). The J call is in doubt because the DNA end fits TRBJ2-5 better. The CDR3 covers 14 residues. Here the CDR3 DNA reads TGTGCCAGCAGTCCCCGGACAGACAGGGAGACCCAGTACTTC. Protein product: CASSPRTDRETQYF.

This clonotype was seen many times. V gene TRBV12-3 or TRBV12-4 combines with J gene TRBJ2-5; D is perhaps TRBD2 (5 bases). V lost 5 bases and J 3 bases, leaving 13 bases between the germline ends. This CDR3 spans 14 amino acids. The CDR3 DNA reads as TGTGCCAGCAGTCCCGGACTGGAGGAAGAGACCCAGTACTTC. Translated, it gives CASSPGLEEETQYF.

The table lists this clonotype with a count of one. This CDR3 is CSGDDRDTGELFF. The CDR3 DNA reads as TGCAGCGGGGACGACAGGGACACCGGGGAGCTGTTTTTT. This chain connects TRBV29-1 to TRBJ2-2, with 7 bases matching TRBD1. This CDR3 region has 13 residues. After removal of 7 bases from V and 3 bases from J, the junction contained 5 bases not matched to a gene. CDR1 and CDR2 (germline): SQVTM, ANQGSEA.

This clonotype has a handful of counts. The J gene is TRBJ1-1, the V gene TRBV3-1; possible D gene TRBD1, 5 bases. The length of the CDR3 is 18 residues. The ends were cut back, 5 bases at V and 2 bases at J, with 24 bases in the middle. In germline, CDR1 is LGHDT, CDR2 YNNKEL (reference sequence). CDR3 sequence reads: CASSFWLTVGTPNTEAFF. The CDR3 coding sequence is TGTGCCAGCAGCTTCTGGCTAACCGTCGGGACGCCCAACACTGAAGCTTTCTTT.

The chain carries TRBV20-1 and TRBJ1-5, with 7 positions matching TRBD1. The CDR3 contains 13 residues. Germline V CDR1 and CDR2: DFQATT, SNEGSKA (reference sequence). The J segment lost 2 bases and the V segment lost 6 bases, leaving 4 bases of the junction unmatched. The CDR3 DNA sequence: TGCAGTGCAAGGGACAGTCGCAATCAGCCCCAGCATTTT. Translation gives CSARDSRNQPQHF.

This clonotype was counted only a few times. This clone may be a read error of a much larger clone one base away. This chain uses TRBV7-9 with TRBJ2-7; 7 bases map to TRBD1. Germline V lookup: CDR1 SEHNR, CDR2 FQNEAQ (reference sequence). The CDR3 totals 13 residues. The J segment lost 2 bases and the V segment lost 5 bases, leaving 3 bases of the junction unmatched. The CDR3: CASSMTGTYEQYF. The CDR3 coding sequence is TGTGCCAGCAGCATGACAGGGACCTACGAGCAGTACTTC.

There are a few counts of this clonotype. The rearrangement joins TRBV28 to TRBJ1-4; D remains unclear. Germline CDR1 reads MDHEN; CDR2 reads SYDVKM. The CDR3 spans 15 residues. Trimming shortened V by 4 bases and J by 0 bases, and 9 bases separated the two germline ends. This chain's CDR3 is CASSYRQTTNEKLFF. CDR3 sequence (DNA): TGTGCCAGCAGTTATAGGCAGACAACTAATGAAAAACTGTTTTTT.

In this sample, this clonotype turned up a few times. The CDR3: CASSFGTLGETQYF. CDR3 in DNA: TGTGCCAGCAGTTTTGGGACCCTCGGGGAGACCCAGTACTTC. V and J are TRBV12-3 or TRBV12-4 and TRBJ2-5, with D perhaps assigned TRBD1 or TRBD2 (5 bases each). The CDR3 runs to 14 residues. The V end was cut by 3 bases, the J end by 5 bases, with 13 bases between.

The chain links TRBV24-1 to TRBJ2-1, with 7 bases that match TRBD1. The CDR3 loop spans 15 amino acids. Germline V gene data show CDR1 as KGHDR and CDR2 as SFDVKD. After removal of 0 bases from V and 6 bases from J, the junction contained 4 bases not matched to a gene. The CDR3 loop reads CATSDLTGVGNEQFF. Written as DNA, the CDR3 is TGTGCCACCAGTGATTTGACAGGGGTTGGCAATGAGCAGTTCTTC.

This clonotype was detected ten times or more. The chain joins TRBV27 to TRBJ2-7; weak D call: TRBD1 (6 bases). Trimming cost V 7 bases and J 3 bases, with 10 bases left between them. Germline CDR1 and CDR2: MNHEY and SMNVEV (reference sequence). This CDR3 is built from 12 residues. This CDR3 is CASKATGYEQYF. CDR3 coding DNA: TGTGCCAGCAAAGCGACAGGCTACGAGCAGTACTTC.

The V and J genes are TRBV19 and TRBJ1-1; D remains unclear. This CDR3 has 14 residues. CDR1 is LNHDA, CDR2 SQIVND, per germline (reference sequence). Trimming took off 3 bases at V and 7 bases at J, with 15 bases between the two ends. CDR3 nucleotide sequence: TGTGCCAGTAGTATTAAGGAACGTCGGAATGAAGCTTTCTTT. Protein product: CASSIKERRNEAFF.

In its sample, this clonotype was seen a few times. A much bigger clone sits one base away, suggesting this may be a read error. This chain connects TRBV7-8 to TRBJ1-5, with D perhaps matching TRBD1 (5 bases). In germline, CDR1 is SGHVS, CDR2 FQNEAQ. The V end lost 7 bases, the J end lost 7 bases, and 14 bases lay between the germline ends. This CDR3 contains 13 residues. CDR3 residues: CASTRVSQQPQHF. The DNA of the CDR3 is TGTGCCAGCACCAGGGTCAGCCAACAGCCCCAGCATTTT.

This clonotype has only a few counts. The chain carries TRBV24-1 and TRBJ2-5; TRBD1 matches 7 bases. J lost 1 base, V lost 3 bases, and 4 bases had no gene match. CDR3 length: 15 amino acids. The germline gives CDR1 KGHDR, CDR2 SFDVKD. This CDR3 reads CATSDPRQGQETQYF. CDR3 nucleotide sequence: TGTGCCACCAGTGATCCCCGACAGGGCCAAGAGACCCAGTACTTC.

This clonotype was seen a few times. One end of the junction varies from germline; a read error may be responsible. This sequence joins TRBV4-3 and TRBJ2-3, with 7 nucleotides matching TRBD2. The CDR3 sequence is 15 residues long. Germline V lookup: CDR1 LGHNA, CDR2 YSLEER. CDR3 nucleotides: TGCGCCAGCAGCCAAGGTAGCGGGCGGGCGGATATGCAGTATTTT. It specifies CASSQGSGRADMQYF.

This clonotype showed up just a few times. The chain employs TRBV28 and TRBJ2-5, with 8 bases identical to TRBD1. The CDR3 loop spans 17 amino acids. Germline values: CDR1 MDHEN, CDR2 SYDVKM. V shed 3 bases, J shed 3 bases, and the junction held 12 bases outside the gene matches. In nucleotides, the CDR3 is TGTGCCAGCAGTTTCTCAGGACAGGGCGGATTTAAAGAGACCCAGTACTTC. Its protein product is CASSFSGQGGFKETQYF.

J is TRBJ2-5 and V is TRBV7-2; 7 bases fit TRBD1. The J call may be mistaken, given a closer DNA end match to TRBJ2-7. CDR3 length: 15 amino acids. Germline V gene sequence: CDR1 SGHTA, CDR2 FQGNSA. The CDR3 is CASSLTQGDRYEQYF. The CDR3 nucleotides read TGTGCCAGCAGCTTGACTCAGGGGGACCGCTACGAGCAGTACTTC.

The chain couples TRBV21-1 to TRBJ2-3; the table's D call, TRBD2, was not checked against the DNA. TRBV21-1 represents a pseudogene. The CDR3 totals 16 residues. The CDR3 DNA is TGTGCCAGCAGCGGACGTGGACTCGCCAGCGCGGGTACGCAGTATTTT. Translating it yields CASSGRGLASAGTQYF.

This chain connects TRBV5-5 to TRBJ2-3; perhaps TRBD1 as D (5 bases). Germline-derived CDR1 and CDR2 are SGHKS and YYEKEE (reference sequence). Trimming removed 2 bases from V and 1 base from J, with 11 bases in between. This CDR3 contains 15 residues. In DNA, the CDR3 is TGTGCCAGCAGCTTTCCACAGACAGGCACAGATACGCAGTATTTT. It translates to CASSFPQTGTDTQYF.